A single sample is the source of the 30 T cell receptor beta chains below, sequenced in a study of Ad26.COV2.S vaccination and SARS-CoV-2 variants. Here immunoSEQ multiplex PCR was the method, and the copy in TCRdb shows in-frame clones only, minus some. The sample records around 450,000 clones, approximately 89% being singletons. Treatment indicated: some 19 received Ad26.COV2.S at low or high dose, single or two shots; 5 received placebo; per-sample allocation not given. Sampling was done on day 63 after the first vaccine or placebo injection. The sequencing here drew on peripheral blood, taken in a trial of Ad26.COV2.S vaccine versus placebo. These receptors all come from a person between 18 and 65 years old who received the Ad26.COV2.S COVID-19 vaccine or a placebo.

This chain links TRBV6-2 or TRBV6-3 with TRBJ2-7; no firm D call. V lost 5 bases and J lost 4, with 6 bases in between. Germline loops: CDR1 MNHEY, CDR2 SVGEGT. CDR3 length: 11 residues. This CDR3 reads CASSGRYEQYV. CDR3 nucleotide sequence: TGTGCCAGCAGTGGACGATACGAGCAGTACGTC.

The chain joins TRBV7-2 to TRBJ1-3, with a tentative D call TRBD1 (5 bases). Germline CDR1 SGHTA, CDR2 FQGNSA. V was shortened by 3 bases and J by 4 bases, with 19 bases between the two germline ends. CDR3 size: 17 residues. CDR3 nucleotide sequence: TGTGCCAGCAGCTTTGGGACGGCGGGGGGAACCGGAAACACCATATATTTT. It yields the protein CASSFGTAGGTGNTIYF.

The rearrangement uses TRBV28 and TRBJ2-7, with D unresolved. The CDR3 extends over 12 amino acids. The V gene's germline CDR1 is MDHEN and CDR2 SYDVKM. V dropped 8 bases and J dropped 1 base, with 9 bases sitting between them. The CDR3 region is CASARGSYEQYV. DNA of the CDR3: TGTGCCAGCGCTCGAGGTTCCTACGAGCAGTACGTC.

The rearrangement links TRBV12-3 or TRBV12-4 to TRBJ2-2; possibly TRBD1 for D (5 bases). The CDR3 is made up of 13 amino acids. V dropped 3 bases and J dropped 5 bases, with 7 bases sitting between them. The DNA of the CDR3 is TGTGCCAGCAGTTTGGGGCAGACCGGGGAGCTGTTTTTT. As protein: CASSLGQTGELFF.

This chain uses TRBV10-1 with TRBJ2-3; D call uncertain. V dropped 4 bases and J dropped 2 bases, with 13 bases sitting between them. The germline V gene encodes CDR1 WNHNN and CDR2 SYGVQD (reference sequence). This CDR3 is 15 amino acids long. CDR3 sequence: CASSVCNRPTDTQYF. The CDR3 DNA is TGCGCCAGCAGTGTATGTAACAGACCCACAGATACGCAGTATTTT.

The rearrangement joins TRBV5-6 to TRBJ2-2; D not resolved. V gave up 2 bases and J gave up 7 bases, with 3 bases separating them. The germline V gene encodes CDR1 SGHDT and CDR2 YYEEEE. The CDR3 is 11 residues long. CDR3: CASSFIGELFF. The CDR3 DNA is TGTGCCAGCAGCTTTATCGGGGAGCTGTTTTTT.

This clone was counted once. V gene TRBV25-1 combines with J gene TRBJ2-5; no clear D. The V end was cut by 4 bases, the J end by 3 bases, with 15 bases between. The CDR3 extends over 15 amino acids. CDR1 and CDR2 (germline): MGHDK, SYGVNS. In nucleotides, the CDR3 is TGTGCCAGCAGTGTAGCAGGTGGAGATGAAGAGACCCAGTACTTC. Translation gives CASSVAGGDEETQYF.

The rearrangement uses TRBV3-1 (or the pseudogene TRBV3-2) and TRBJ1-4; TRBD1 aligns across 9 bases. Trimming cost V 3 bases and J 1 base; bases outside gene matches: 6. CDR1 and CDR2 (germline): LGHDT, YNNKEL (reference sequence). The CDR3 covers 17 residues. The CDR3 here is CASSHAGQGVTNEKLFF. DNA for the CDR3: TGTGCCAGCAGCCACGCGGGACAGGGTGTAACTAATGAAAAACTGTTTTTT.

This clone was seen a single time. This chain uses TRBV5-1 with TRBJ1-2; D is possibly TRBD1 (5 bases). Trimming shortened V by 0 bases and J by 2 bases, and 17 bases separated the two germline ends. The CDR3 has 17 residues. Germline CDR1 and CDR2: SGHRS and YFSETQ. CDR3 residues: CASSLGGVPSYNYGYTF. The CDR3 DNA is TGCGCCAGCAGCTTGGGGGGGGTCCCCAGTTACAACTATGGCTACACCTTC.

The rearrangement joins TRBV6-2 or TRBV6-3 to TRBJ2-5; unclear D gene. In germline, CDR1 is MNHEY, CDR2 SVGEGT. V was shortened by 4 bases and J by 5 bases, with 11 bases between the two germline ends. The CDR3 is 13 amino acids. The CDR3 coding sequence is TGTGCCAGCAGTTTCCACAATGAGGAGACCCAGTACTTC. Amino acid sequence: CASSFHNEETQYF.

The chain links TRBV24-1 to TRBJ2-3; tentatively, D is TRBD1 or TRBD2 (7 bases each). This CDR3 is 17 amino acids long. With 2 bases removed from V and 1 base from J, the gap between germline ends came to 15 bases. CDR1 and CDR2 (germline): KGHDR, SFDVKD. In nucleotides, the CDR3 is TGTGCCACCAGTGATTCTATGACAGGGAGGGGCACAGATACGCAGTATTTT. Protein sequence: CATSDSMTGRGTDTQYF.

The V and J genes are TRBV28 and TRBJ1-5; TRBD1 matches 10 bases. V dropped 10 bases and J dropped 0; count of bases not matched to a gene: 9. The CDR3 totals 16 residues. CDR1 and CDR2 from the germline V gene are MDHEN and SYDVKM. The CDR3 region is CATQGQGWGSNQPQHF. CDR3 DNA sequence: TGTGCCACCCAGGGACAGGGGTGGGGTAGCAATCAGCCCCAGCATTTT.

The table lists this clone with a count of one. The chain uses TRBV3-1 (or the pseudogene TRBV3-2) and TRBJ1-4, with D possibly matching TRBD1 (6 bases). The V and J ends lost 3 bases and 8 bases respectively, with 16 bases between them. CDR1 is LGHDT and CDR2 is YNNKEL in the germline V gene (reference sequence). The length of the CDR3 is 15 residues. The CDR3 sequence: CASSHGDRLREKLFF. CDR3 in DNA: TGTGCCAGCAGCCATGGCGACAGGTTACGGGAAAAACTGTTTTTT.

The chain is built from TRBV5-1 and TRBJ2-1, with D possibly being TRBD1 (6 bases). This CDR3 is 15 amino acids long. Germline V lookup: CDR1 SGHRS, CDR2 YFSETQ. The V and J ends lost 2 bases and 6 bases respectively, with 15 bases between them. The DNA of the CDR3 is TGCGCCAGCAGCTTAAGAGGGGGACAAGGCAATGAGCAGTTCTTC. It translates to CASSLRGGQGNEQFF.

V and J are TRBV5-1 and TRBJ2-5, with 10 positions matching TRBD1. With 3 bases clipped from V and 1 base from J, the junction kept 12 bases outside the gene matches. The CDR3 length is 18 residues. Germline V gene sequence: CDR1 SGHRS, CDR2 YFSETQ. CDR3 in amino acids: CASSSPRRTGGSQETQYF. CDR3 nucleotides: TGCGCCAGCAGCTCCCCCCGGAGGACAGGGGGGAGCCAAGAGACCCAGTACTTC.

The rearrangement uses TRBV19 and TRBJ1-5, with a weak D call TRBD1 (5 bases). V dropped 0 bases and J dropped 0 bases, with 18 bases sitting between them. The CDR3 extends over 19 amino acids. Germline V gene lookup returns CDR1 LNHDA and CDR2 SQIVND (reference sequence). DNA of the CDR3: TGTGCCAGTAGTATAGATGTGAGAAGGGGTAATTATAGCAATCAGCCCCAGCATTTT. This sequence encodes CASSIDVRRGNYSNQPQHF.

The chain links TRBV28 to TRBJ2-2; D tentatively reads TRBD1 or TRBD2 (6 bases each). CDR3 length: 15 residues. From germline, CDR1 is MDHEN and CDR2 SYDVKM. The V end lost 2 bases, the J end lost 4 bases, and 11 bases lay between the germline ends. CDR3 residues: CASSLVRGGTGELFF. In DNA form, the CDR3 reads TGTGCCAGCAGTTTAGTCAGGGGAGGCACCGGGGAGCTGTTTTTT.

The chain employs TRBV4-3 and TRBJ2-3, with 7 bases fitting TRBD2. Germline lookup yields CDR1 LGHNA and CDR2 YSLEER. This CDR3 comprises 16 residues. With V trimmed by 0 bases and J by 8 bases, 11 bases remained unmatched. This CDR3 is CASSQDDGRSSRTQYF. DNA of the CDR3: TGCGCCAGCAGCCAAGATGACGGGAGGAGCTCCCGTACGCAGTATTTT.

The V call is TRBV7-2, the J call TRBJ1-4; perhaps TRBD1 as D (5 bases). Trimming took off 2 bases at V and 1 base at J, with 8 bases between the two ends. The CDR3 is made up of 15 amino acids. The germline gives CDR1 SGHTA, CDR2 FQGNSA. Here the CDR3 reads CASSLRGGTNEKLFF. CDR3 nucleotides: TGTGCCAGCAGCTTACGTGGGGGAACTAATGAAAAACTGTTTTTT.

DNA for the CDR3: TGCAGTGCTAGTAGGTTCGCCGGGAGTCTAAGCACAGATACGCAGTATTTT. Its protein product is CSASRFAGSLSTDTQYF. J is TRBJ2-3 and V is TRBV20-1; D is perhaps TRBD2 (6 bases). Between the trimmed V and J ends, which lost 3 bases and 0 bases, there was a span of 19 bases. Germline assignment: CDR1 DFQATT and CDR2 SNEGSKA (reference sequence). There are 17 residues in the CDR3.

This rearrangement joins TRBV6-2 or TRBV6-3 to TRBJ2-3; D uncertain. The CDR3 sequence is 14 residues long. CDR1 is MNHEY and CDR2 is SVGEGT in the germline V gene. Trimming removed 2 bases at V and 8 bases at J, with 14 bases between. DNA for the CDR3: TGTGCCAGCAGTTACCCCGATCAGGCCATTACGCAGTATTTT. Its protein is CASSYPDQAITQYF.

The chain joins TRBV5-1 to TRBJ2-5; no reliable D call. V was clipped by 3 bases and J by 2 bases, with 14 bases between them. The CDR3 length is 15 residues. Germline values: CDR1 SGHRS, CDR2 YFSETQ. CDR3 region: CASSSMLGQQETQYF. The CDR3 region has the DNA TGCGCCAGCAGCTCTATGCTTGGCCAACAAGAGACCCAGTACTTC.

This CDR3 is CASSLARHLSNQPQHF. The CDR3, as DNA: TGTGCCAGCAGCTTAGCGCGTCACCTTAGCAATCAGCCCCAGCATTTT. The V gene is TRBV7-8, the J gene TRBJ1-5; D is uncertain. Per the germline V gene, CDR1 is SGHVS and CDR2 is FQNEAQ. There are 16 residues in the CDR3. V lost 0 bases and J lost 0, with 9 bases in between. Full variable domain (remainder filled in from reference TRBV7-8 and TRBJ1-5): GAGVSQSPRYKVAKRGQDVALRCDPISGHVSLFWYQQALGQGPEFLTYFQNEAQLDKSGLPSDRFFAERPEGSVSTLKIQRTQQEDSAVYLCASSLARHLSNQPQHFGDGTRLSIL.

The V call is TRBV21-1, the J call TRBJ1-1. TRBV21-1 is flagged as a pseudogene. The CDR3 spans 14 residues. This CDR3 is CASSKVGVYTEAFF. The CDR3, as DNA: TGTGCCAGCAGCAAAGTTGGGGTTTACACTGAAGCTTTCTTT.

This sequence joins TRBV28 and TRBJ2-5; 8 bases are a match to TRBD2. The CDR3 is 16 amino acids. Germline trimming cut 2 bases from V and 5 bases from J; bases unmatched to any gene: 10. Germline CDR1 and CDR2: MDHEN and SYDVKM. DNA of the CDR3: TGTGCCAGCAGTTTACTGGGCGGGGGGCGCCACGAGACCCAGTACTTC. It encodes CASSLLGGGRHETQYF.

This clone appeared a single time. The V gene is TRBV5-6, the J gene TRBJ1-2; no reliable D call. Germline lookup yields CDR1 SGHDT and CDR2 YYEEEE. The V and J ends lost 0 bases and 6 bases respectively, with 15 bases between them. CDR3 length: 15 amino acids. CDR3 sequence (DNA): TGTGCCAGCAGCTTGGTGCGAGGAGACCTGGATGGCTACACCTTC. It specifies CASSLVRGDLDGYTF.

The chain is built from TRBV5-4 and TRBJ2-1; 11 nucleotides agree with TRBD2. Unmatched junction bases numbered 5, after V lost 0 bases and J lost 0 bases. Germline assignment: CDR1 SGHNT and CDR2 YYREEE (reference sequence). The CDR3 length is 18 residues. Here the CDR3 DNA reads TGTGCCAGCAGCTTGGGTGGGCTAGCGGGGGGCTCCTACAATGAGCAGTTCTTC. Translating it yields CASSLGGLAGGSYNEQFF.

V usage is TRBV9 and J usage is TRBJ1-2; D possibly corresponds to TRBD1 (6 bases). Germline-derived CDR1 and CDR2 are SGDLS and YYNGEE. Trimming stripped 0 bases from V and 1 base from J, with 13 bases between. The CDR3 extends over 16 amino acids. CDR3 in amino acids: CASSVGEGDYNYGYTF. The CDR3 DNA sequence: TGTGCCAGCAGCGTAGGGGAGGGGGATTATAACTATGGCTACACCTTC.

The chain has TRBV13 and TRBJ1-2; a possible D gene is TRBD1 (5 bases). Looked up from germline, CDR1 is PRHDT and CDR2 is FYEKMQ (reference sequence). The CDR3 extends over 13 amino acids. Trimming left V 5 bases short and J 4 bases short, with 11 bases between. This CDR3 reads CASSQGTAYGYTF. DNA for the CDR3: TGTGCCAGCAGCCAGGGAACAGCCTATGGCTACACCTTC.

The genes are TRBV18 and TRBJ1-6; D gene unclear. V dropped 6 bases and J dropped 4 bases, with 13 bases sitting between them. Germline CDR1 KGHSH, CDR2 LQKENI. The CDR3 spans 15 residues. The CDR3, as DNA: TGTGCCAGCTCCACCCGGCCAGAGTATAATTCACCCCTCCACTTT. Translated: CASSTRPEYNSPLHF.